These 15 T cell receptor beta chains were sequenced from one sample in a study of cytomegalovirus exposure and HLA in healthy donors. Use of 60 Vbeta and 13 Jbeta primers characterized the PCR. This table comes from immunoSEQ multiplex PCR, and its TCRdb copy is limited to in-frame clones, with some not included. The sample yields around 190,000 clones, about 80% seen once. Sequenced sample: PBMCs. These receptors were obtained from a woman aged 25 to 39 in good health and CMV-seropositive.

The chain couples TRBV6-5 to TRBJ1-5, with D maybe TRBD1 (6 bases). V lost 6 bases and J 5 bases, leaving 14 bases between the germline ends. CDR3 length equals 14 residues. Germline values: CDR1 MNHEY, CDR2 SVGAGI. This chain's CDR3 is CASSSTGFHQPQHF. The CDR3 nucleotides are TGTGCCAGCAGCTCTACAGGGTTTCATCAGCCCCAGCATTTT.

V and J are TRBV4-3 and TRBJ2-7, with TRBD2 matching over 10 bases. V trimming: 4 bases; J trimming: 3 bases; junction bases outside the gene matches: 3. Germline V lookup: CDR1 LGHNA, CDR2 YSLEER. The CDR3 has 14 amino acids. The CDR3, as DNA: TGCGCCAGCAGCCCCAGCGGGGGGGACTACGAGCAGTACTTC. This sequence encodes CASSPSGGDYEQYF.

The chain uses TRBV14 and TRBJ2-7; a weak D match, TRBD1 (5 bases). V was trimmed by 5 bases and J by 2 bases, leaving 13 bases between them. Looked up from germline, CDR1 is SGHDN and CDR2 is FVKESK. The CDR3 totals 14 residues. CDR3 coding DNA: TGTGCCAGCAGCGGCGACAGTGGGACCTACGAGCAGTACTTC. Amino acids: CASSGDSGTYEQYF.

The rearrangement uses TRBV18 and TRBJ2-7; TRBD2 aligns across 15 bases. The CDR3 is made up of 15 amino acids. Germline CDR1 and CDR2: KGHSH and LQKENI. V lost 3 bases, J lost 9 bases, and 6 bases stayed unmatched. The CDR3 is CASSPEGLAGGWQYF. The CDR3 DNA follows: TGTGCCAGCTCACCCGAGGGACTAGCGGGGGGCTGGCAGTACTTC.

The chain joins TRBV7-6 to TRBJ1-5; TRBD1 matches 7 bases. In germline, CDR1 is SGHVS, CDR2 FNYEAQ. The V and J ends lost 5 bases and 9 bases, in that order; junction bases with no gene match: 7. CDR3 length: 13 residues. The CDR3 nucleotides are TGTGCCAGCAGCGAATCGGACAGGCGGCCCCAGCATTTT. It encodes CASSESDRRPQHF. The whole variable domain, filled in from reference TRBV7-6 and TRBJ1-5, reads GAGVSQSPRYKVTKRGQDVALRCDPISGHVSLYWYRQALGQGPEFLTYFNYEAQQDKSGLPNDRFSAERPEGSISTLTIQRTEQRDSAMYRCASSESDRRPQHFGDGTRLSIL.

Only a few counts were recorded for this clone. The chain has TRBV4-2 and TRBJ1-2; D might be TRBD1 (5 bases). Deletions cut 1 base from V and 2 bases from J, with 8 bases between. The CDR3 is made up of 14 amino acids. Germline loops: CDR1 LGHNA, CDR2 YNFKEQ. Here the CDR3 DNA reads TGTGCCAGCAGCCAAGCCGCAGGGAACTATGGCTACACCTTC. Protein sequence: CASSQAAGNYGYTF.

This clone was found a few times. The chain couples TRBV4-2 to TRBJ2-5; the match to TRBD1 covers 10 bases. The CDR3 covers 15 residues. The V and J ends lost 4 bases and 5 bases, in that order; junction bases with no gene match: 7. Germline assignment: CDR1 LGHNA and CDR2 YNFKEQ. CDR3 DNA sequence: TGTGCCAGCAGCCGATTGACAGGGGGCTTGGAGACCCAGTACTTC. Its protein is CASSRLTGGLETQYF.

This clone was detected only a few times. The V and J genes are TRBV13 and TRBJ1-1, with 7 bases identical to TRBD1. This CDR3 has 15 amino acids. The trim removed 5 bases at V and 1 base at J, leaving 7 bases unmatched. The germline V gene has CDR1 PRHDT and CDR2 FYEKMQ (reference sequence). DNA of the CDR3: TGTGCCAGCAGCCCCGTGGGGGACAGGAACACTGAAGCTTTCTTT. Protein product: CASSPVGDRNTEAFF.

The V gene is TRBV5-1, the J gene TRBJ2-2, with D maybe TRBD2 (6 bases). CDR3 length: 17 amino acids. Looked up from germline, CDR1 is SGHRS and CDR2 is YFSETQ. V shed 4 bases and J shed 7 bases, with 23 bases lying between them. As DNA, the CDR3 is TGCGCCAGCAGCCCCCAAGGAGCGGGCCAAGGTAGCGGGGAGCTGTTTTTT. Amino acid sequence: CASSPQGAGQGSGELFF.

This clone was picked up one time. V and J are TRBV10-2 and TRBJ2-3; D perhaps matches TRBD1 (6 bases). This CDR3 has 12 residues. The germline CDR1 and CDR2 sequences are WSHSY and SAAADI. Trimming pared 3 bases from V and 6 bases from J, leaving 7 bases between. CDR3 amino acids: CASSDTGDTQYF. CDR3 sequence (DNA): TGCGCCAGCAGTGACACAGGGGATACGCAGTATTTT.

The V gene is TRBV7-6, the J gene TRBJ2-5; TRBD2 might be the D (6 bases). Trimming removed 1 base at V and 5 bases at J, with 11 bases between. This CDR3 has 14 residues. Germline V gene data show CDR1 as SGHVS and CDR2 as FNYEAQ. For the CDR3, the DNA is TGTGCCAGCAGCTTAGTGCGGGGTTTGGAGACCCAGTACTTC. Encoded protein: CASSLVRGLETQYF.

This clone was found once. This chain connects TRBV4-1 to TRBJ1-5; 7 positions match TRBD1. The germline gives CDR1 MGHRA, CDR2 YSYEKL. This CDR3 has 18 residues. Trimming at V came to 1 base and at J to 3 bases, leaving 12 bases not matched to a gene. This CDR3 reads CASSQVGRGRSHNQPQHF. The DNA for the CDR3 is TGCGCCAGCAGCCAAGTGGGCAGGGGGAGATCTCACAATCAGCCCCAGCATTTT.

V and J are TRBV7-2 and TRBJ1-1, with D perhaps TRBD1 (5 bases). The CDR3 contains 16 residues. V gave up 5 bases and J gave up 0 bases, with 16 bases separating them. Germline CDR1 and CDR2: SGHTA and FQGNSA. The CDR3 DNA is TGTGCCAGCAGCGCAGACAGCTTCCGGATGAACACTGAAGCTTTCTTT. The encoded protein is CASSADSFRMNTEAFF.

The rearrangement links TRBV11-1 to TRBJ2-7, with 10 nucleotides matching TRBD1. Germline lookup yields CDR1 SGHAT and CDR2 FQDESV (reference sequence). The CDR3 has 15 amino acids. V gave up 3 bases and J gave up 4 bases; unmatched junction bases: 6. CDR3 DNA sequence: TGTGCCAGCAGCTTGGGACAGGGGAGGGGGTACGAGCAGTACTTC. Protein sequence: CASSLGQGRGYEQYF. The complete variable domain, with remaining parts taken from reference TRBV11-1 and TRBJ2-7, reads EAEVAQSPRYKITEKSQAVAFWCDPISGHATLYWYRQILGQGPELLVQFQDESVVDDSQLPKDRFSAERLKGVDSTLKIQPAELGDSAMYLCASSLGQGRGYEQYFGPGTRLTVT.

This chain links TRBV10-2 with TRBJ2-6; perhaps TRBD2 as D (5 bases). The CDR3 covers 16 residues. Trimming left V 3 bases short and J 2 bases short, with 11 bases between. In germline, CDR1 is WSHSY, CDR2 SAAADI. This chain's CDR3 is CASSDPGSAGANVLTF. The CDR3 DNA follows: TGCGCCAGCAGTGATCCGGGGTCCGCTGGGGCCAACGTCCTGACTTTC.